The 16 T cell receptor beta chains presented below share a single source sample, sequenced in a study of Graves' ophthalmopathy and Graves' hyperthyroidism. RNA served as the template for amplifying TCR beta CDR3 regions. Second-round multiplex PCR came after a first-round RT-PCR that employed HTBI primers. From the multiplex PCR reads, TCRdb called clonotypes with MiXCR, one entry per CDR3 protein. The sample has about 620,000 distinct CDR3 sequences; 22% are singletons. The sample consisted of peripheral blood. All receptors come from a young woman with stable Graves' hyperthyroidism. Some clones in this sample may be carry-over from other donors' samples.

This clonotype was seen at least ten times. The rearrangement links TRBV6-2 or TRBV6-3 to TRBJ1-1; D is unresolved. The germline V gene encodes CDR1 MNHEY and CDR2 SVGEGT. The CDR3 loop spans 15 amino acids. V lost 1 base to trimming and J lost 0 bases, with 9 bases between them. DNA for the CDR3: TGTGCCAGCAGTTACTTACAGACGGTGAACACTGAAGCTTTCTTT. It yields the protein CASSYLQTVNTEAFF.

This chain connects TRBV3-1 to TRBJ2-7; D remains ambiguous. The ends were cut back, 0 bases at V and 6 bases at J, with 6 bases in the middle. This CDR3 spans 12 amino acids. Germline assignment: CDR1 LGHDT and CDR2 YNNKEL (reference sequence). CDR3: CASSQEPGEQYF. Written as DNA, the CDR3 is TGTGCCAGCAGCCAAGAACCCGGCGAGCAGTACTTC.

CDR3 sequence: CASSEGGTNPSNQPQHF. CDR3 DNA sequence: TGTGCCAGCAGTGAAGGTGGAACAAACCCCAGCAATCAGCCCCAGCATTTT. The chain carries TRBV25-1 and TRBJ1-5; D not certain. Germline assignment: CDR1 MGHDK and CDR2 SYGVNS. V gave up 2 bases and J gave up 1 base, with 15 bases separating them. The length of the CDR3 is 17 residues.

This clonotype was seen a few times. The rearrangement joins TRBV19 to TRBJ1-5; no clear D gene. The germline V gene has CDR1 LNHDA and CDR2 SQIVND (reference sequence). The CDR3 sequence is 13 residues long. The V end lost 5 bases, the J end lost 6 bases, and 11 bases lay between the germline ends. The DNA of the CDR3 is TGTGCCAGTAGTGAGAGCCCTAGTCAGCCCCAGCATTTT. It translates to CASSESPSQPQHF.

At least ten counts were recorded for this clonotype. This chain connects TRBV15 to TRBJ1-6; D is ambiguous. From germline, CDR1 is LNHNV and CDR2 YYDKDF (reference sequence). The CDR3 is made up of 13 amino acids. With 3 bases removed from V and 8 bases from J, the gap between germline ends came to 8 bases. CDR3 sequence (DNA): TGTGCCACCAGCAGTTTAAGCGATTCACCCCTCCACTTT. It is translated as CATSSLSDSPLHF.

This clonotype has ten or more counts. This chain connects TRBV5-1 to TRBJ1-5; a weak D match, TRBD1 (5 bases). The germline V gene has CDR1 SGHRS and CDR2 YFSETQ. This CDR3 spans 13 amino acids. The V end was cut by 3 bases, the J end by 10 bases, with 14 bases between. The CDR3 here is CASSSEAQGPQHF. The CDR3 DNA reads as TGCGCCAGCAGCTCAGAGGCCCAGGGCCCCCAGCATTTT. Full variable domain (rest looked up from reference TRBV5-1 and TRBJ1-5): KAGVTQTPRYLIKTRGQQVTLSCSPISGHRSVSWYQQTPGQGLQFLFEYFSETQRNKGNFPGRFSGRQFSNSRSEMNVSTLELGDSALYLCASSSEAQGPQHFGDGTRLSIL.

The V and J genes are TRBV7-2 and TRBJ2-5; D unresolved. The CDR3 is 16 residues long. V was pared by 0 bases and J by 0 bases, with 11 bases between. CDR1 is SGHTA, CDR2 FQGNSA, per germline. The chain's CDR3 is CASSLASLEYQETQYF. CDR3 nucleotides: TGTGCCAGCAGCTTAGCCTCTCTAGAGTACCAAGAGACCCAGTACTTC. Full variable domain (remainder filled in from reference TRBV7-2 and TRBJ2-5): GAGVSQSPSNKVTEKGKDVELRCDPISGHTALYWYRQSLGQGLEFLIYFQGNSAPDKSGLPSDRFSAERTGGSVSTLTIQRTQQEDSAVYLCASSLASLEYQETQYFGPGTRLLVL.

This clonotype was detected many times. The chain employs TRBV20-1 and TRBJ2-7; 7 nucleotides agree with TRBD2. The trim removed 3 bases at V and 4 bases at J, leaving 6 bases unmatched. The germline V gene encodes CDR1 DFQATT and CDR2 SNEGSKA (reference sequence). The CDR3 covers 13 residues. For the CDR3, the DNA is TGCAGTGCTAGTGGGCTAGCGGCATACGAGCAGTACTTC. This gives the protein CSASGLAAYEQYF.

This clonotype occurred a few times. One junction end disagrees with the germline gene, perhaps due to a read error. The CDR3 nucleotides are TGCGCCAGCAGCCTAGCTGAAGTTCACGGAAAGACTGAATCTTTCTTT. Translating it yields CASSLAEVHGKTESFF. The gene calls are TRBV5-1 and TRBJ1-1; D unclear. The CDR3 has 16 residues. CDR1 is SGHRS, CDR2 YFSETQ, per germline.

Ten or more counts support this clonotype. The chain couples TRBV6-1 to TRBJ1-3; D gene ambiguous. CDR1 and CDR2 (germline): MNHNS, SASEGT. The V end lost 6 bases, the J end lost 0 bases, and 6 bases lay between the germline ends. The CDR3 has 13 amino acids. This chain's CDR3 is CASRGNSGNTIYF. In nucleotides, the CDR3 is TGTGCCAGCAGGGGCAACTCTGGAAACACCATATATTTT.

This rearrangement joins TRBV18 to TRBJ2-7; no definite D call. The CDR3 spans 14 residues. V was shortened by 2 bases and J by 0 bases, with 8 bases between the two germline ends. Germline V gene lookup returns CDR1 KGHSH and CDR2 LQKENI. CDR3 region: CASSPWQDSYEQYF. The CDR3 bases are TGTGCCAGCTCACCATGGCAGGACTCCTACGAGCAGTACTTC.

The V gene is TRBV5-5, the J gene TRBJ1-1, with D possibly being TRBD1 (5 bases). This CDR3 is 15 amino acids long. V was shortened by 3 bases and J by 3 bases, with 15 bases between the two germline ends. From germline, CDR1 is SGHKS and CDR2 YYEKEE (reference sequence). CDR3 protein: CASSSGTGRDTEAFF. In DNA form, the CDR3 reads TGTGCCAGCAGCTCGGGGACGGGACGAGACACTGAAGCTTTCTTT.

This clonotype was counted at least ten times. J is TRBJ1-1 and V is TRBV28; D is undetermined. The CDR3 extends over 14 amino acids. Germline V gene data show CDR1 as MDHEN and CDR2 as SYDVKM. Trimming took off 6 bases at V and 1 base at J, with 12 bases between the two ends. CDR3 bases: TGTGCCAGCAGCCCCCCTACAGAGAACACTGAAGCTTTCTTT. Translating gives CASSPPTENTEAFF. Full variable domain (missing parts from reference TRBV28 and TRBJ1-1): DVKVTQSSRYLVKRTGEKVFLECVQDMDHENMFWYRQDPGLGLRLIYFSYDVKMKEKGDIPEGYSVSREKKERFSLILESASTNQTSMYLCASSPPTENTEAFFGQGTRLTVV.

This chain joins TRBV7-8 and TRBJ2-7; no firm D call. Deletions cut 5 bases from V and 1 base from J, with 12 bases between. CDR3 length: 14 amino acids. Looked up from germline, CDR1 is SGHVS and CDR2 is FQNEAQ. The CDR3 nucleotides read TGTGCCAGCAGCATCCGGGCCCCTTCCTACGAGCAGTACTTC. Encoded protein: CASSIRAPSYEQYF.

In this sample, this clonotype turned up many times. V gene TRBV2 combines with J gene TRBJ1-2; 8 bases align to TRBD1. The V and J ends lost 6 bases and 4 bases, in that order; junction bases with no gene match: 10. CDR1 is SNHLY and CDR2 is FYNNEI in the germline V gene. The CDR3 consists of 15 residues. CDR3 sequence (DNA): TGTGCCAGCAGCCTAGGACAGGGAGGAGGCTATGGCTACACCTTC. It encodes CASSLGQGGGYGYTF.

The gene calls are TRBV6-5 and TRBJ2-4; D is undetermined. CDR1 is MNHEY, CDR2 SVGAGI, per germline. The V and J ends lost 4 bases and 1 base respectively, with 8 bases between them. The CDR3 sequence is 14 residues long. CDR3 residues: CASSFRIAKNIQYF. As DNA, the CDR3 is TGTGCCAGCAGTTTCAGGATCGCCAAAAACATTCAGTACTTC.